Below, 8 T cell receptor beta chains from the same sample are listed, as sequenced in a study of blood T cell repertoires in COVID-19. Some clones are missing from TCRdb's copy, which holds only in-frame ones; the method was immunoSEQ multiplex PCR. This table has over 150,000 clones, 75% to 85% appearing once. The sample was PBMCs or T cells enriched from blood (not recorded which). These receptors came from a woman in her fifties or sixties who had recovered from COVID-19.

V usage is TRBV19 and J usage is TRBJ1-5; the D gene is possibly TRBD1 (5 bases). Germline V gene sequence: CDR1 LNHDA, CDR2 SQIVND (reference sequence). V dropped 0 bases and J dropped 1 base, with 10 bases sitting between them. The CDR3 length is 16 residues. CDR3: CASSIDWGKSNQPQHF. In DNA form, the CDR3 reads TGTGCCAGTAGTATAGATTGGGGCAAAAGCAATCAGCCCCAGCATTTT.

The rearrangement links TRBV9 to TRBJ2-5, with 7 bases that match TRBD2. The germline gives CDR1 SGDLS, CDR2 YYNGEE. The CDR3 has 15 residues. Germline trimming cut 1 base from V and 2 bases from J; bases unmatched to any gene: 5. For the CDR3, the DNA is TGTGCCAGCAGCGTACAGGGAGGGGTACAAGAGACCCAGTACTTC. It translates to CASSVQGGVQETQYF.

The chain couples TRBV7-2 to TRBJ2-5, with 12 positions matching TRBD1. The CDR3 runs 17 residues. The J segment lost 7 bases and the V segment lost 5 bases, leaving 14 bases of the junction unmatched. The germline gives CDR1 SGHTA, CDR2 FQGNSA. The CDR3 region is CASSERGDRGRVRTQYF. The CDR3 coding sequence is TGTGCCAGCAGCGAAAGAGGGGACAGGGGGCGTGTTAGGACCCAGTACTTC.

This chain joins TRBV6-5 and TRBJ2-7; 14 bases align to TRBD2. The CDR3 is made up of 15 amino acids. J was trimmed by 4 bases and V by 4 bases; bases with no gene match: 3. The germline V gene encodes CDR1 MNHEY and CDR2 SVGAGI. CDR3 nucleotide sequence: TGTGCCAGCAGTTCCGGGACTAGCGGGGGTTACGAGCAGTACTTC. This sequence encodes CASSSGTSGGYEQYF.

As for this clone: Other DNA sequences within the sample encode an identical CDR3. The chain couples TRBV7-3 to TRBJ2-5; 8 bases are shared with TRBD2. This CDR3 is 14 amino acids long. CDR1 is SGHTA, CDR2 FQGTGA, per germline. V lost 5 bases and J lost 4; bases outside the gene matches: 6. The chain's CDR3 is CASSRGGLGETQYF. The DNA for the CDR3 is TGTGCCAGCAGCCGCGGGGGGCTAGGAGAGACCCAGTACTTC. The variable domain in full, with the rest retrieved from reference TRBV7-3 and TRBJ2-5, is GAGVSQTPSNKVTEKGKYVELRCDPISGHTALYWYRQSLGQGPEFLIYFQGTGAADDSGLPNDRFFAVRPEGSVSTLKIQRTERGDSAVYLCASSRGGLGETQYFGPGTRLLVL.

This chain joins TRBV27 and TRBJ2-1; D gene uncertain. Germline values: CDR1 MNHEY, CDR2 SMNVEV (reference sequence). CDR3 length equals 14 residues. The V end lost 0 bases, the J end lost 0 bases, and 3 bases lay between the germline ends. As DNA, the CDR3 is TGTGCCAGCAGTTTATCGCGCTCCTACAATGAGCAGTTCTTC. Translated: CASSLSRSYNEQFF.

The chain recombines TRBV2 with TRBJ2-2; 7 bases map to TRBD1. Germline loops: CDR1 SNHLY, CDR2 FYNNEI. The CDR3 runs 14 residues. J lost 6 bases, V lost 3 bases, and 4 bases had no gene match. Here the CDR3 DNA reads TGTGCCAGCAGTGAGGGGACAGCATCCGGGGAGCTGTTTTTT. It translates to CASSEGTASGELFF.

The V call is TRBV14, the J call TRBJ1-1, with 9 bases matching TRBD1. Germline CDR1 reads SGHDN; CDR2 reads FVKESK. Trimming removed 4 bases from V and 1 base from J; junction bases left unmatched: 4. CDR3 length: 15 amino acids. The CDR3 loop reads CASSLIQGANTEAFF. CDR3 coding DNA: TGTGCCAGCAGCCTCATACAGGGGGCGAACACTGAAGCTTTCTTT.